This T cell receptor beta chain comes out of a study of blood T cell repertoires in COVID-19 (dated by TCRdb to about 2020). In terms of the full investigation: The collaborator samples originated in the United States, Italy and Spain and spanned the acute and convalescent phases of COVID-19. The samples were drawn from the first 160 participants of the ongoing ImmuneRACE study and from 950 to 1,500 subjects provided by 6 global collaborators. The repertoires were released in a freely available public database intended as a resource for research on the immune response to SARS-CoV-2. Subjects who had been exposed to COVID-19, were actively infected with it, or had recovered from it provided the deeply sampled blood TCRbeta repertoires that made up the dataset. The material from the prospective study consisted of cDNA or gDNA derived from T cells, B-cell-depleted T cells, or PBMCs. Sample metadata almost always included a de-identified subject ID, COVID-19 status, age in years and sex. Where HLA class I and class II types were available, the types were taken from metadata supplied by the sample provider, not from assay-based typing.

TCRbeta CDR3 regions were amplified from genomic DNA using the immunoSEQ Assay, a bias-controlled multiplex PCR. As for the original processing: Within the assay, amplification of reference gene primers was used to estimate how many nucleated cells each sample contained. Sequence reads were collapsed and filtered to measure the absolute abundance of every unique TCRbeta CDR3 rearrangement. For each sample, productive Simpson clonality was calculated by taking the square root of Simpson's diversity index across productive rearrangements. Here the immuneACCESS table is served through TCRdb, limited to in-frame sequences with V and J called. Missing clones are a known gap in these copies; in checked studies unresolved V genes cover under half, and the rest lacks a known reason. V, J and clone size are taken as reported in that table, and D and trimming were inferred from the DNA itself. This sample comprises tens of thousands of clones, around 76% of them detected only once. Clones ranked in the top ten supply around 15% of the sample.

The collaborating institutions used their own protocols to collect whole blood in K2EDTA tubes. For TCRbeta analysis, collaborator samples were shipped as frozen whole blood, as isolated PBMCs, or as DNA extracted from either sample type. V lost 2 bases and J lost 4 bases; the stretch between them is 8 bases long. The CDR3 runs 13 amino acids, cysteine and phenylalanine included. Kept here is only the CDR3 DNA, which spans 39 bases and is read in frame from base 1. What the research found in general, with its limitations: The quantity of clinical and demographic metadata differed by source and by participant and was supplied without curation.

About this clone itself: Its cognate antigen has yet to be identified. Base quality data are lacking; no much larger clone is found one base away.

This clonotype originated in a woman of 80 years or more with acute or convalescent COVID-19. The sequenced material came from peripheral blood. Recombination linked TRBV12-3 or TRBV12-4 to TRBJ1-2; tentative D gene TRBD1, with 5 bases matching. The encoded CDR3 is CASSLRQFYGYTF. The DNA is TGTGCCAGCAGTTTAAGACAGTTCTATGGCTACACCTTC.